These T cell receptor beta chains were read from a single sample in a study of blood T cell repertoires in COVID-19. Profiling relied on immunoSEQ multiplex PCR, and the TCRdb table lists in-frame clones only, not all of them. The data hold 140,000 to 150,000 clones, with around 90% observed a single time. The specimen sequenced was peripheral blood. The receptors come from a woman between 45 and 60 years old with acute or convalescent COVID-19. Each CDR3 is given with its conserved first and last residue. The D gene is left open where the match is weak. Clone sizes are given selectively: once, few, many, or a class where the clone is expanded.

>.|TRBV13|TRBJ1-2|.
CASSTRQVSNYGYTF
TGTGCCAGCAGCACCAGACAGGTGTCTAACTATGGCTACACCTTC
>once|TRBV5-1|TRBJ1-1|TRBD1
CASSQGTGDTEAFF
TGCGCCAGCAGCCAGGGGACAGGGGACACTGAAGCTTTCTTT
>.|TRBV24-1|TRBJ2-7|TRBD2
CATSEDLAGSSYEQYF
TGTGCCACCAGTGAGGATCTAGCGGGAAGCTCCTACGAGCAGTACTTC
>.|TRBV7-7|TRBJ2-1|TRBD1
CASSLGQGSYNEQFF
TGTGCCAGCAGCCTGGGACAGGGCTCCTACAATGAGCAGTTCTTC
>.|TRBV5-1|TRBJ1-1|.
CASSLGGRWEAFF
TGCGCCAGCAGCTTGGGAGGTAGGTGGGAAGCTTTCTTT
>.|TRBV18|TRBJ1-5|.
CASSNQGPSNQPQHF
TGTGCCAGCTCGAACCAGGGGCCTAGCAATCAGCCCCAGCATTTT
>.|TRBV2|TRBJ2-7|TRBD1
CASSGTGYDEQYF
TGTGCCAGCAGCGGGACAGGGTACGACGAGCAGTACTTC
>.|TRBV7-9|TRBJ1-2|TRBD1
CASSLISGTGGSGYTF
TGTGCCAGCAGCTTAATCTCCGGGACAGGGGGTAGTGGCTACACCTTC
>.|TRBV6-5|TRBJ1-5|.
CASNLAGDNQPQHF
TGTGCCAGCAACCTCGCCGGGGATAATCAGCCCCAGCATTTT
>few|TRBV5-1|TRBJ2-1|TRBD1
CASSPGQGSYNEQFF
TGCGCCAGCAGCCCGGGACAGGGCTCCTACAATGAGCAGTTCTTC
>once|TRBV5-6|TRBJ1-1|.
CASSLVRLRDTEAFF
TGTGCCAGCAGCTTGGTGCGGCTGAGGGACACTGAAGCTTTCTTT
>.|TRBV7-2|TRBJ1-5|TRBD1
CASSIQQGNQPQHF
TGTGCCAGCAGCATCCAACAGGGGAATCAGCCCCAGCATTTT
>.|TRBV15|TRBJ2-7|.
CATSSRELYEQYF
TGTGCCACCAGCTCTCGAGAGCTCTACGAGCAGTACTTC
>.|TRBV24-1|TRBJ1-2|.
CATSDSSRGIYGYTF
TGTGCCACCAGTGATTCCTCCCGGGGGATATATGGCTACACCTTC
>.|TRBV5-6|TRBJ2-7|TRBD1
CASSSGGRRIHEQYF
TGTGCCAGCAGCTCAGGGGGTAGGAGGATCCACGAGCAGTACTTC
>.|TRBV5-6|TRBJ1-2|.
CASSRERLGGYTF
TGTGCCAGCAGCCGGGAACGGCTCGGTGGCTACACCTTC
>once|TRBV4-2|TRBJ2-3|TRBD2
CASSQFTSGDTDTQYF
TGTGCCAGCAGCCAGTTTACTAGCGGAGACACAGATACGCAGTATTTT
>.|TRBV20-1|TRBJ2-7|.
CSADSSYEQYF
TGCAGTGCTGATAGCTCCTACGAGCAGTACTTC
>.|TRBV10-3|TRBJ1-3|TRBD1
CAIRGGQGPGNTIYF
TGTGCCATCAGAGGAGGACAGGGGCCTGGAAACACCATATATTTT
>.|TRBV19|TRBJ2-7|.
CASSIAGGSSYEQYF
TGTGCCAGTAGTATAGCTGGGGGGAGTTCCTACGAGCAGTACTTC
>.|TRBV30|TRBJ2-3|TRBD2
CAWSATSGGASDTQYF
TGTGCCTGGAGTGCTACTAGCGGGGGGGCCTCAGATACGCAGTATTTT
>.|TRBV19|TRBJ1-1|TRBD1
CASNDRGTEAFF
TGTGCCAGTAACGACAGGGGAACTGAAGCTTTCTTT
>.|TRBV7-8|TRBJ1-1|.
CASSFPYGDTEAFF
TGTGCCAGCAGCTTTCCATACGGAGACACTGAAGCTTTCTTT
>.|TRBV20-1|TRBJ2-3|.
CSASDAVSTDTQYF
TGCAGTGCTAGTGATGCGGTTAGCACAGATACGCAGTATTTT
>.|TRBV30|TRBJ2-1|TRBD2
CAWSVGAGGAYNEQFF
TGTGCCTGGAGTGTAGGAGCGGGAGGGGCATACAATGAGCAGTTCTTC
>.|TRBV6-1|TRBJ1-5|.
CASSENRANQPQHF
TGTGCCAGCAGTGAAAACAGGGCGAATCAGCCCCAGCATTTT
>.|TRBV12-5|TRBJ1-5|.
CASGLVTQTAVLSNQPQHF
TGTGCTAGTGGTTTGGTAACCCAGACAGCCGTCCTGAGCAATCAGCCCCAGCATTTT
>.|TRBV27|TRBJ2-2|.
CASSLPGTGELFF
TGTGCCAGCAGTTTACCGGGCACCGGGGAGCTGTTTTTT
>.|TRBV19|TRBJ1-4|TRBD1
CASSAGQGAPEKLFF
TGTGCCAGTAGTGCCGGACAGGGGGCGCCTGAAAAACTGTTTTTT
>.|TRBV21-1|TRBJ1-2|.
CASKMTTNYGYTF
TGTGCCAGCAAGATGACAACCAACTATGGCTACACCTTC
>.|TRBV5-1|TRBJ2-5|TRBD1
CASSLDRGSETQYF
TGCGCCAGCAGCTTGGACAGGGGATCGGAGACCCAGTACTTC
>.|TRBV7-2|TRBJ1-5|.
CASSLQGGQPQHF
TGTGCCAGCAGCTTACAGGGAGGGCAGCCCCAGCATTTT
>.|TRBV30|TRBJ1-6|.
CAWRRDYNSPLHF
TGTGCCTGGAGGAGGGACTATAATTCACCCCTCCACTTT
>.|TRBV6-5|TRBJ2-7|TRBD1
CASRHETGFSEQYF
TGTGCCAGCAGACACGAGACAGGGTTTAGTGAGCAGTACTTC
>.|TRBV27|TRBJ1-3|.
CASSSYRSSGNTIYF
TGTGCCAGCAGTTCTTACAGGAGCTCTGGAAACACCATATATTTT
>.|TRBV7-9|TRBJ1-1|TRBD1
CASSRWRGRGNTEAFF
TGTGCCAGCAGTCGATGGAGGGGGCGCGGGAACACTGAAGCTTTCTTT
>.|TRBV7-3|TRBJ1-2|TRBD1
CASSLAGTGGYGYTF
TGTGCCAGCAGCTTAGCCGGGACAGGGGGCTATGGCTACACCTTC
>.|TRBV11-2|TRBJ1-4|.
CASSTSTGEKLFF
TGTGCCAGCAGCACCTCTACAGGGGAAAAACTGTTTTTT